This T cell receptor beta chain was sequenced during a study of follicular helper T cells after annual influenza vaccination. Study details: Sampling occurred days 0, 7 and 28 after each influenza vaccination. Findings and limits, study-wide: Yearly vaccinations repeatedly recalled conserved clonotypes in ICOS+CD38+ cTfh.

The germline V gene has CDR1 SGHAT and CDR2 FQNNGV. The V and J ends lost 6 bases and 1 base respectively, with 10 bases between them. CDR3 size: 13 residues. For this clone: Its cognate antigen is unknown.

Adults were given seasonal inactivated influenza vaccine, and blood CD4 subsets were sorted before and after vaccination. TCRdb's copy holds only in-frame clones and misses some; the assay was immunoSEQ multiplex PCR. The repertoire holds about 11,000 clones, nearly 85% seen once, with about 0.92% in the top ten. The J gene is TRBJ2-7, the V gene TRBV11-2; D not certain. The sample here was CXCR5- memory CD4+ T cells sorted from blood, taken 6 weeks after influenza vaccination. The sequence came from an adult who received the influenza vaccine. This CDR3 reads CASRLLQSYEQYF. The DNA for the CDR3 is TGTGCCAGCAGGCTCCTTCAATCCTACGAGCAGTACTTC.